Listed below are T cell receptor beta chains from one sample, sequenced in a study of OX40 agonist ivuxolimab in advanced cancers. Sequencing used immunoSEQ multiplex PCR; TCRdb keeps in-frame clones, though not all of them. The profile shows some 80,000 clones, 84% of them singletons. Sequencing was performed on CD4+ or CD8+ T cells sorted from blood, taken in a trial of the OX40 agonist ivuxolimab. These receptors were taken from an adult with an advanced solid tumor such as melanoma, head and neck, liver or kidney cancer. Both conserved end residues are trimmed from each CDR3. A D gene is named only where the DNA matches it firmly. Only some rows state a clone size, as once, few, many or a class for expanded clones.

clone_size d_call v_call cdr3_aa
. . TRBV9 ASSLDSPEMNTEAF
. TRBD2 TRBV29-1 SVGTSGSYEQY
once . TRBV9 ASSVNRDNEQF
once TRBD1 TRBV19 ASSQFGTGGEKLF
. . TRBV28 ASSLDGAAGYT
. . TRBV7-2 ASSLAGSVTGELF
. . TRBV6-1 ASSESVLRPKNIQY
few . TRBV28 ASSWYSGFDGYT
. . TRBV19 ASSIGWQGETLGANVLT
few TRBD2 TRBV27 ASSPSTSGSSHEQF
. . TRBV7-9 ASSSSTSGEKLF
. . TRBV5-4 ASSTRSGGHYGYT
once TRBD2 TRBV7-8 ASSLYTSGASYEQY
. . TRBV5-4 ASSTAGRYNEQF
. TRBD2 TRBV19 ASSITPAGGYEQY
. . TRBV29-1 SVEAGVTDTQY
. . TRBV2 ASKWTAFSYEQY
. TRBD1 TRBV5-1 ASSYGTAKNSPLH
. . TRBV5-4 ASSLDALNTGELF
. TRBD1 TRBV4-3 ASSQDDRGGEPQH
. . TRBV11-3 ASSFDVSYEQY
. . TRBV6-1 ASIQDLEQNIQY
. . TRBV2 ASSESTRTSTDTQY
. TRBD2 TRBV5-1 ASSWTSGGDNEQF
. . TRBV11-3 ASSLGGQGFNEQF
. TRBD1 TRBV6-6 ASRNPQGGEKLF
. . TRBV5-8 ASSLRGAGGYT
. . TRBV5-4 ASTGRGASSTDTQY
few TRBD2 TRBV7-9 ASSLRLAELTGELF
. TRBD1 TRBV4-2 ASSSRGLGNTIY
once TRBD1 TRBV30 AWSVFQGVFTEAF
. TRBD1 TRBV10-1 ASSPRTGNRETEAF
once . TRBV30 AWSVGTDTQY
. . TRBV10-1 ATLRRAQETQY
. . TRBV6-5 ASSLTRPSGANVLT
. TRBD1 TRBV13 ASSPGQGRNNEQF
once . TRBV4-1 ASSQDLGAETQY
. . TRBV12-1 ASRNSGSSYNEQF
. . TRBV5-4 ASSPAGQLYNEQF
once . TRBV29-1 SVEQGIRY
. . TRBV6-1 ASVRGLGANYGYT
. . TRBV19 ASSIDLGGRGTEAF
. . TRBV18 ASSLSGDQPQH
. TRBD1 TRBV7-9 ASTLPDRDVGNTQY
. . TRBV7-9 ASSLVGGSSYEQY
. TRBD1 TRBV4-3 ASSQDPDRGRSPLH